The 19 T cell receptor beta chains below come from one sample, sequenced in a study of graft-versus-host responses after intestinal transplantation. Clones were read by immunoSEQ multiplex PCR, and TCRdb kept only the in-frame ones, dropping some. The profile shows about 64,000 clones, about nine tenths of them singletons. The material was bone marrow, obtained 700 to 750 days after intestinal transplantation. Source of these receptors: a human patient who received an intestinal transplant, so some T cells may come from the graft donor.

The genes are TRBV2 and TRBJ1-5; TRBD1 is a possible D gene (6 bases). CDR1 is SNHLY and CDR2 is FYNNEI in the germline V gene. This CDR3 is built from 14 residues. V was shortened by 5 bases and J by 7 bases, with 15 bases between the two germline ends. The CDR3 region has the DNA TGTGCCAGCAGTCCTCGGACAGCATTCCAGCCCCAGCATTTT. This translates into CASSPRTAFQPQHF.

The V and J genes are TRBV7-3 and TRBJ2-3; 8 bases are a match to TRBD1. The V gene's germline CDR1 is SGHTA and CDR2 FQGTGA. The CDR3 consists of 17 residues. J gave up 1 base and V 2 bases, and 8 bases lay outside the gene matches. CDR3 nucleotide sequence: TGTGCCAGCAGCTTAGGATATGGGACAGGAGGCACAGATACGCAGTATTTT. It codes for CASSLGYGTGGTDTQYF.

The rearrangement uses TRBV19 and TRBJ2-1; no clear D gene. CDR1 and CDR2 from the germline V gene are LNHDA and SQIVND (reference sequence). CDR3 size: 13 residues. The V gene lost 6 bases and the J gene lost 4 bases, with 10 bases spanning the gap. CDR3 protein: CASSPTAYNEQFF. The DNA of the CDR3 is TGTGCCAGTAGCCCCACAGCATACAATGAGCAGTTCTTC.

The chain has TRBV30 and TRBJ1-4, with 9 bases lining up with TRBD1. V trimming: 3 bases; J trimming: 8 bases; junction bases outside the gene matches: 7. The CDR3 is 14 residues long. Germline loops: CDR1 GTSNPN, CDR2 SVGIG (reference sequence). The CDR3 DNA is TGTGCCTGGAGCGCGGGACAGGGTTGGGAAAAACTGTTTTTT. It specifies CAWSAGQGWEKLFF.

V gene TRBV6-5 combines with J gene TRBJ1-1, with D unresolved. Trimming shortened V by 6 bases and J by 6 bases, and 8 bases separated the two germline ends. The CDR3 has 11 residues. Germline V gives CDR1 MNHEY, CDR2 SVGAGI. The CDR3 loop reads CASSSRPEAFF. The CDR3, as DNA: TGTGCCAGCAGCAGCAGGCCTGAAGCTTTCTTT.

V and J are TRBV6-6 and TRBJ2-2; D ambiguous. This CDR3 contains 11 residues. V was trimmed by 2 bases and J by 6 bases, leaving 1 base between them. Germline V gene data show CDR1 as MNHNY and CDR2 as SVGAGI (reference sequence). Here the CDR3 reads CASSYAGELFF. In nucleotides, the CDR3 is TGTGCCAGCAGTTACGCCGGGGAGCTGTTTTTT.

The chain couples TRBV5-4 to TRBJ2-7, with TRBD1 as a possible D gene (6 bases). The germline V gene encodes CDR1 SGHNT and CDR2 YYREEE (reference sequence). CDR3 length: 15 amino acids. V lost 4 bases and J 3 bases, leaving 17 bases between the germline ends. CDR3 DNA: TGTGCCAGCAGCGCCTCTACAGGGATAGGCTACGAGCAGTACTTC. Its translation is CASSASTGIGYEQYF.

This clone was detected only once. The rearrangement uses TRBV28 and TRBJ2-7, with 7 bases that match TRBD2. CDR3 length: 16 residues. Germline lookup yields CDR1 MDHEN and CDR2 SYDVKM. V dropped 1 base and J dropped 0; count of bases not matched to a gene: 6. The CDR3 coding sequence is TGTGCCAGCAGTTTATTGGGGCGGGGGAGCTCCTACGAGCAGTACTTC. This translates into CASSLLGRGSSYEQYF.

The rearrangement uses TRBV7-3 and TRBJ2-1; the D gene is possibly TRBD2 (5 bases). V was pared by 4 bases and J by 0 bases, with 13 bases between. The CDR3 extends over 16 amino acids. The V gene's germline CDR1 is SGHTA and CDR2 FQGTGA. The CDR3 sequence: CASSSRSRGSYNEQFF. CDR3 nucleotide sequence: TGTGCCAGCAGCTCCCGTTCTCGGGGCTCCTACAATGAGCAGTTCTTC.

This chain uses TRBV19 with TRBJ2-7, with TRBD1 matching over 7 bases. This CDR3 is 13 amino acids long. Germline lookup yields CDR1 LNHDA and CDR2 SQIVND (reference sequence). The trim removed 5 bases at V and 4 bases at J, leaving 5 bases unmatched. CDR3 residues: CASSRTQGYEQYF. In DNA form, the CDR3 reads TGTGCCAGTAGTCGTACACAGGGGTACGAGCAGTACTTC.

This sequence joins TRBV29-1 and TRBJ1-1; D unclear. This CDR3 is built from 13 residues. Per germline, CDR1 SQVTM and CDR2 ANQGSEA. Trimming left V 6 bases short and J 0 bases short, with 11 bases between. CDR3 amino acids: CSVNGIMNTEAFF. CDR3 sequence (DNA): TGCAGCGTGAATGGGATTATGAACACTGAAGCTTTCTTT.

This chain uses TRBV28 with TRBJ2-5; D not resolved. Per germline, CDR1 MDHEN and CDR2 SYDVKM. This CDR3 contains 12 residues. Trimming stripped 6 bases from V and 5 bases from J, with 10 bases between. The CDR3 here is CASSPLGETQYF. The CDR3 nucleotides are TGTGCCAGCAGCCCTCTAGGGGAGACCCAGTACTTC.

V usage is TRBV5-6 and J usage is TRBJ1-1, with D possibly matching TRBD1 (6 bases). This CDR3 contains 13 residues. The V gene lost 0 bases and the J gene lost 11 bases, with 14 bases spanning the gap. The germline CDR1 and CDR2 sequences are SGHDT and YYEEEE. The CDR3 bases are TGTGCCAGCAGCTTGGTGGGGTCAGGGGAGGCTTTCTTT. The encoded protein is CASSLVGSGEAFF.

The chain has TRBV5-1 and TRBJ1-2; D is uncertain. V gave up 1 base and J gave up 8 bases, with 21 bases separating them. CDR1 is SGHRS and CDR2 is YFSETQ in the germline V gene. The CDR3 length is 16 residues. CDR3 region: CASSLTIIGSLEGYTF. The CDR3 DNA reads as TGCGCCAGCAGCTTGACGATTATCGGCAGCCTGGAGGGCTACACCTTC.

V is TRBV6-4 and J is TRBJ1-3; no reliable D call. The germline V and J ends were trimmed by 5 bases and 4 bases, with 21 bases remaining between them. CDR3 length: 17 residues. The germline V gene has CDR1 MRHNA and CDR2 SNTAGT. The CDR3 DNA reads TGTGCCAGCAGTATGAGAGAACAGCCTCCGGTGGGAAACACCATATATTTT. Its protein is CASSMREQPPVGNTIYF.

The rearrangement uses TRBV28 and TRBJ2-3; TRBD2 agrees at 14 bases. The CDR3 totals 17 residues. Looked up from germline, CDR1 is MDHEN and CDR2 is SYDVKM. V was clipped by 2 bases and J by 6 bases; unmatched bases: 7. The CDR3: CASSLEGTSGSYDTQYF. As DNA, the CDR3 is TGTGCCAGCAGTTTAGAGGGGACTAGCGGGAGTTATGATACGCAGTATTTT.

The chain couples TRBV27 to TRBJ1-1; 11 positions agree with TRBD1. Germline CDR1 and CDR2: MNHEY and SMNVEV (reference sequence). The length of the CDR3 is 14 residues. V lost 3 bases, J lost 5 bases, and 2 bases stayed unmatched. The CDR3 loop reads CASSFGTGGTEAFF. The CDR3 nucleotides are TGTGCCAGCAGTTTCGGGACAGGGGGTACTGAAGCTTTCTTT.

The chain employs TRBV14 and TRBJ1-3, with D perhaps TRBD1 (5 bases). From germline, CDR1 is SGHDN and CDR2 FVKESK. V was cut by 4 bases and J by 8 bases, with 18 bases left in between. The CDR3 runs to 15 residues. The CDR3 spells CASSLTAGLLDTIYF. The CDR3 coding sequence is TGTGCCAGCAGCCTGACTGCGGGACTTCTGGACACCATATATTTT.

The rearrangement joins TRBV5-1 to TRBJ1-2; TRBD1 might be the D (5 bases). The CDR3 runs 15 residues. V was cut by 0 bases and J by 6 bases, with 15 bases left in between. The germline V gene encodes CDR1 SGHRS and CDR2 YFSETQ. CDR3 nucleotides: TGCGCCAGCAGCTTGGGACAGATAATGGAACATGGCTACACCTTC. Encoded protein: CASSLGQIMEHGYTF.